This T cell receptor (beta chain) is from a study of CD8 T cells in ankylosing spondylitis. Study findings and constraints: A TCR beta motif of about 8 highly homologous variants seemed to mark ankylosing spondylitis blood. Matched synovial fluid from ankylosing spondylitis patients was reported to be enriched for disease-linked clones. Prior work had noted some motif variants in reactive arthritis blood and synovial fluid. CD8+ cells made up the disease-linked clones, which were relatively rare in peripheral blood.

This CDR3 has 14 residues. From germline, CDR1 is LNHNV and CDR2 YYDKDF (reference sequence). Trimming took 3 bases from V and 0 from J, leaving 6 bases between them. The authors made TCR beta libraries by quantitative 5'-RACE with molecular barcodes. TCRdb redid the calling of the 5' RACE reads with MiXCR, one entry per CDR3 protein. This sample has roughly 670,000 distinct CDR3 sequences, with under 20% found just once. With regard to this clonotype: As yet, its antigen is unknown.

This TCR was sampled from a male donor with ankylosing spondylitis. The specimen was blood, either unsorted or a sorted T cell fraction (not recorded which). This rearrangement joins TRBV15 to TRBJ2-1, with D perhaps matching TRBD2 (6 bases). This chain's CDR3 is CATSRDYSYNEQFF. The CDR3 DNA reads as TGTGCCACCAGCAGGGACTACTCCTACAATGAGCAGTTCTTC. The entire variable domain, with the rest obtained from reference TRBV15 and TRBJ2-1, is as follows: DAMVIQNPRYQVTQFGKPVTLSCSQTLNHNVMYWYQQKSSQAPKLLFHYYDKDFNNEADTPDNFQSRRPNTSFCFLDIRSPGLGDTAMYLCATSRDYSYNEQFFGPGTRLTVL.